A single sample gave rise to the 32 T cell receptor beta chains below, sequenced in a study of blood T cell repertoires in COVID-19. TCRdb keeps only in-frame clones here, not all; method: immunoSEQ multiplex PCR. The sample shows roughly 160,000 clones, 88% of them seen only once. Specimen: peripheral blood. The receptor set was obtained from a man over 45 who had recovered from COVID-19.

The sample holds one count of this clone. This chain links TRBV5-1 with TRBJ2-3, with 11 positions matching TRBD2. Germline lookup yields CDR1 SGHRS and CDR2 YFSETQ. The CDR3 covers 15 residues. V lost 4 bases, J lost 1 base, and 2 bases stayed unmatched. CDR3 sequence reads: CASSLTSGGTDTQYF. CDR3 DNA: TGCGCCAGCAGCCTGACTAGCGGGGGCACAGATACGCAGTATTTT.

The chain joins TRBV21-1 to TRBJ2-7; the table calls TRBD1, which could not be checked here. TRBV21-1 is described as a pseudogene. This CDR3 is 16 amino acids long. CDR3 in DNA: TGTGCCAGCAGCAAGGACCGGGACAGGCTTAGTTACGAGCAGTACTTC. It specifies CASSKDRDRLSYEQYF.

The CDR3 DNA reads TGTGCCAGCTCAGCGGGAGGGGGCGGCTATTCCGAGCAGTACTTC. Amino acid sequence: CASSAGGGGYSEQYF. The chain uses TRBV18 and TRBJ2-7, with TRBD2 matching over 9 bases. Germline lookup yields CDR1 KGHSH and CDR2 LQKENI. The CDR3 length is 15 residues. V shed 5 bases, J shed 6 bases, and the junction held 11 bases outside the gene matches.

This chain uses TRBV7-2 with TRBJ2-5; unclear D gene. Germline CDR1 and CDR2: SGHTA and FQGNSA. The CDR3 length is 14 residues. V was trimmed by 4 bases and J by 4 bases, leaving 13 bases between them. CDR3 coding DNA: TGTGCCAGCAGCTCCCTAAGTCGGAGAGAGACCCAGTACTTC. This codes for CASSSLSRRETQYF.

In this sample, this clone turned up a few times. This rearrangement joins TRBV15 to TRBJ2-7; D possibly corresponds to TRBD1 (6 bases). CDR3 length: 16 amino acids. The germline V and J ends were trimmed by 1 base and 2 bases, with 15 bases remaining between them. Germline assignment: CDR1 LNHNV and CDR2 YYDKDF (reference sequence). The CDR3: CATSRVGTTGAYEQYF. The CDR3 DNA follows: TGTGCCACCAGCAGAGTGGGGACAACCGGAGCCTACGAGCAGTACTTC. The complete variable domain, with remaining parts taken from reference TRBV15 and TRBJ2-7, reads DAMVIQNPRYQVTQFGKPVTLSCSQTLNHNVMYWYQQKSSQAPKLLFHYYDKDFNNEADTPDNFQSRRPNTSFCFLDIRSPGLGDTAMYLCATSRVGTTGAYEQYFGPGTRLTVT.

This chain joins TRBV18 and TRBJ2-5; 11 nucleotides agree with TRBD2. The germline V gene has CDR1 KGHSH and CDR2 LQKENI. The CDR3 consists of 17 residues. V lost 6 bases to trimming and J lost 1 base; unmatched junction nucleotides: 10. This CDR3 reads CASSLQLAGDFQETQYF. DNA for the CDR3: TGTGCCAGCTCGCTACAACTAGCGGGGGATTTCCAAGAGACCCAGTACTTC.

The chain combines TRBV15 with TRBJ1-4; 7 nucleotides align to TRBD1. With 5 bases clipped from V and 0 bases from J, the junction kept 6 bases outside the gene matches. CDR1 is LNHNV and CDR2 is YYDKDF in the germline V gene (reference sequence). The CDR3 consists of 16 residues. CDR3 sequence reads: CATSARDSATNEKLFF. The CDR3, as DNA: TGTGCCACCAGCGCCCGGGACAGCGCAACTAATGAAAAACTGTTTTTT.

The chain is built from TRBV13 and TRBJ2-1; perhaps TRBD1 as D (6 bases). The CDR3 contains 16 residues. Per germline, CDR1 PRHDT and CDR2 FYEKMQ (reference sequence). V lost 5 bases to trimming and J lost 2 bases, with 16 bases between them. The CDR3 is CASSPRTGWAYNEQFF. For the CDR3, the DNA is TGTGCCAGCAGCCCCCGAACAGGGTGGGCCTACAATGAGCAGTTCTTC.

The V gene is TRBV10-3, the J gene TRBJ2-7; 8 bases fit TRBD2. This CDR3 contains 14 residues. The V gene's germline CDR1 is ENHRY and CDR2 SYGVKD. V was clipped by 8 bases and J by 1 base; unmatched bases: 7. DNA for the CDR3: TGTGCCATCTCGACCACTAGCGGATCCTACGAGCAGTACTTC. Translated: CAISTTSGSYEQYF.

The V gene is TRBV11-3, the J gene TRBJ2-4, with D possibly TRBD2 on 5 matching bases. The CDR3 consists of 14 residues. Trimming took 2 bases from V and 9 from J, leaving 14 bases between them. The V gene's germline CDR1 is SGHNT and CDR2 YENEEA. CDR3 in DNA: TGTGCCAGCAGCTTAATGGGAGCGCAAGGCATTCAGTACTTC. Its translation: CASSLMGAQGIQYF.

The V and J genes are TRBV2 and TRBJ2-1; the match to TRBD2 covers 8 bases. Germline assignment: CDR1 SNHLY and CDR2 FYNNEI. The CDR3 consists of 15 residues. After removal of 3 bases from V and 1 base from J, the junction contained 2 bases not matched to a gene. This CDR3 is CASSEVAGSYNEQFF. In DNA, the CDR3 is TGTGCCAGCAGTGAGGTAGCGGGGTCCTACAATGAGCAGTTCTTC.

The J gene is TRBJ2-3, the V gene TRBV7-2; 8 bases are shared with TRBD2. Germline V gene sequence: CDR1 SGHTA, CDR2 FQGNSA. CDR3 length: 14 amino acids. The V segment lost 2 bases and the J segment 4 bases; nucleotides outside the gene matches: 2. The CDR3 reads CASSLSGSPDTQYF. CDR3 DNA: TGTGCCAGCAGCTTAAGCGGGAGCCCAGATACGCAGTATTTT. Filled out from reference TRBV7-2 and TRBJ2-3, the complete variable domain reads GAGVSQSPSNKVTEKGKDVELRCDPISGHTALYWYRQSLGQGLEFLIYFQGNSAPDKSGLPSDRFSAERTGGSVSTLTIQRTQQEDSAVYLCASSLSGSPDTQYFGPGTRLTVL.

Only a few counts were recorded for this clone. The chain has TRBV5-5 and TRBJ2-2; 7 nucleotides line up with TRBD1. The ends lost 4 bases at V and 4 bases at J; junction bases unmatched: 7. CDR3 size: 15 residues. Germline V gene sequence: CDR1 SGHKS, CDR2 YYEKEE (reference sequence). DNA of the CDR3: TGTGCCAGCAGCGAGCGACAGGGTTTCACCGGGGAGCTGTTTTTT. Translation: CASSERQGFTGELFF.

The chain uses TRBV6-1 and TRBJ2-2, with D tentatively TRBD2 (5 bases). V lost 2 bases and J lost 2, with 12 bases in between. CDR3 length: 16 residues. In germline, CDR1 is MNHNS, CDR2 SASEGT. Written as DNA, the CDR3 is TGTGCCAGCAGTGAAAATAGGCTAGCCAACACCGGGGAGCTGTTTTTT. Protein product: CASSENRLANTGELFF.

The chain uses TRBV4-3 and TRBJ2-2; D perhaps matches TRBD1 (5 bases). The CDR3 is made up of 13 amino acids. CDR1 is LGHNA, CDR2 YSLEER, per germline. Trimming removed 0 bases at V and 13 bases at J, with 12 bases between. The chain's CDR3 is CASSQELQGTLFF. CDR3 bases: TGCGCCAGCAGCCAAGAGCTCCAGGGAACGCTGTTTTTT.

CDR3 nucleotide sequence: TGTGCCAGTAGTATAGATAGGCCTTCAGGGGCCTATCTCTCTGGGGCCAACGTCCTGACTTTC. Its protein product is CASSIDRPSGAYLSGANVLTF. The rearrangement uses TRBV19 and TRBJ2-6, with D possibly TRBD1 on 6 matching bases. The V end lost 0 bases, the J end lost 0 bases, and 21 bases lay between the germline ends. The CDR3 spans 21 residues. CDR1 is LNHDA and CDR2 is SQIVND in the germline V gene (reference sequence).

The chain has TRBV2 and TRBJ2-3; maybe TRBD2 (5 bases). V was pared by 3 bases and J by 4 bases, with 14 bases between. CDR1 is SNHLY and CDR2 is FYNNEI in the germline V gene. This CDR3 spans 15 amino acids. CDR3 region: CASSEYGLDADTQYF. CDR3 nucleotides: TGTGCCAGCAGTGAGTACGGACTGGACGCAGATACGCAGTATTTT.

The rearrangement links TRBV23-1 to TRBJ1-1; a possible D gene is TRBD1 (6 bases). TRBV23-1 is flagged as an ORF with uncertain function. CDR3 length equals 15 residues. Between the trimmed V and J ends, which lost 0 bases and 8 bases, there was a span of 16 bases. As DNA, the CDR3 is TGCGCCAGCAGTCAATCGACAGGACCTCGAGGCGAAGCTTTCTTT. It codes for CASSQSTGPRGEAFF.

This clone was detected a few times. The rearrangement uses TRBV28 and TRBJ1-2, with D hard to call. The germline CDR1 and CDR2 sequences are MDHEN and SYDVKM. This CDR3 region has 12 residues. V lost 6 bases and J lost 1, with 6 bases in between. This CDR3 is CASSPLNYGYTF. The CDR3 DNA sequence: TGTGCCAGCAGCCCTCTTAACTATGGCTACACCTTC.

The rearrangement links TRBV6-4 to TRBJ2-5; 11 bases fit TRBD1. Germline CDR1 MRHNA, CDR2 SNTAGT. The J segment lost 2 bases and the V segment lost 10 bases, leaving 6 bases of the junction unmatched. The CDR3 length is 14 residues. CDR3 bases: TGTGCCACACCGGGACAGGGGGATCAAGAGACCCAGTACTTC. It codes for CATPGQGDQETQYF.

In this sample, this clone turned up a few times. V gene TRBV12-3 or TRBV12-4 combines with J gene TRBJ2-3; D not certain. Trimming took off 7 bases at V and 6 bases at J, with 8 bases between the two ends. The CDR3 has 11 residues. CDR3 residues: CASTQSDTQYF. The DNA for the CDR3 is TGTGCCAGCACCCAGTCGGATACGCAGTATTTT.

The V gene is TRBV27, the J gene TRBJ1-1, with D tentatively TRBD1 (6 bases). The CDR3 has 16 residues. V shed 2 bases and J shed 5 bases, with 18 bases lying between them. Germline-derived CDR1 and CDR2 are MNHEY and SMNVEV (reference sequence). CDR3 region: CASSLRNRVRGTEAFF. The CDR3 coding sequence is TGTGCCAGCAGTTTAAGGAATCGGGTGAGGGGGACTGAAGCTTTCTTT.

This chain connects TRBV6-5 to TRBJ1-4; D is uncertain. The V and J ends lost 10 bases and 5 bases respectively, with 14 bases between them. Germline lookup yields CDR1 MNHEY and CDR2 SVGAGI. The CDR3 is 13 amino acids. The CDR3 sequence is CAISRSGNEKLFF. CDR3 nucleotide sequence: TGTGCCATCTCACGCTCCGGGAATGAAAAACTGTTTTTT.

The chain recombines TRBV11-2 with TRBJ1-1, with 7 bases identical to TRBD1. V lost 1 base and J lost 0; bases outside the gene matches: 8. The germline V gene encodes CDR1 SGHAT and CDR2 FQNNGV. The CDR3 length is 17 residues. The CDR3, as DNA: TGTGCCAGCAGCTTAGGGCTCGGGACAGAGATGAACACTGAAGCTTTCTTT. This gives the protein CASSLGLGTEMNTEAFF.

The V gene is TRBV5-5, the J gene TRBJ2-1, with 8 positions matching TRBD1. The CDR3 contains 14 residues. Germline trimming cut 4 bases from V and 2 bases from J; bases unmatched to any gene: 2. Germline V lookup: CDR1 SGHKS, CDR2 YYEKEE (reference sequence). The DNA of the CDR3 is TGTGCCAGCAGCAAACAGGGGGCCTACAATGAGCAGTTCTTC. Protein sequence: CASSKQGAYNEQFF.

J is TRBJ1-1 and V is TRBV24-1; a weak D match, TRBD1 (6 bases). The CDR3 extends over 13 amino acids. The V end was cut by 5 bases, the J end by 4 bases, with 10 bases between. Germline CDR1 is KGHDR and CDR2 is SFDVKD. The CDR3 is CATSVGAGTEAFF. Written as DNA, the CDR3 is TGTGCCACCAGTGTGGGGGCGGGCACTGAAGCTTTCTTT.

The rearrangement links TRBV7-2 to TRBJ2-3; D ambiguous. Germline V gene lookup returns CDR1 SGHTA and CDR2 FQGNSA. CDR3 length equals 16 residues. V shed 1 base and J shed 1 base, with 12 bases lying between them. The CDR3 is CASSLVASARTDTQYF. CDR3 nucleotide sequence: TGTGCCAGCAGCTTAGTGGCTTCTGCCCGCACAGATACGCAGTATTTT.

The rearrangement links TRBV7-2 to TRBJ1-1, with D possibly matching TRBD1 (6 bases). This CDR3 has 12 amino acids. Germline V CDR1 and CDR2: SGHTA, FQGNSA. The V end lost 5 bases, the J end lost 5 bases, and 9 bases lay between the germline ends. CDR3 DNA sequence: TGTGCCAGCAGCGGGAGGGGGACTGAAGCTTTCTTT. Amino acids: CASSGRGTEAFF.

The rearrangement links TRBV5-1 to TRBJ1-6; no definite D call. The CDR3 is 17 amino acids. The V end lost 0 bases, the J end lost 0 bases, and 10 bases lay between the germline ends. From germline, CDR1 is SGHRS and CDR2 YFSETQ. The CDR3 region is CASSLDGVSSYNSPLHF. The DNA for the CDR3 is TGCGCCAGCAGCTTGGACGGGGTGAGCTCCTATAATTCACCCCTCCACTTT.

The rearrangement joins TRBV7-9 to TRBJ1-4, with 12 positions matching TRBD1. Germline CDR1 reads SEHNR; CDR2 reads FQNEAQ (reference sequence). Germline trimming cut 4 bases from V and 2 bases from J; bases unmatched to any gene: 5. The CDR3 is 17 amino acids. In DNA, the CDR3 is TGTGCCAGCAGCTCCCGGGACAGGGGGCAGACTAATGAAAAACTGTTTTTT. It encodes CASSSRDRGQTNEKLFF.

The genes are TRBV2 and TRBJ2-3; 9 nucleotides agree with TRBD1. Unmatched junction bases numbered 18, after V lost 6 bases and J lost 5 bases. Germline V gene sequence: CDR1 SNHLY, CDR2 FYNNEI. The CDR3 spans 18 residues. The CDR3 bases are TGTGCCAGCAGCCAAAAGGGACAGGGATTATCCCAGGGAGATACGCAGTATTTT. It is translated as CASSQKGQGLSQGDTQYF.

The chain combines TRBV5-8 with TRBJ2-1, with D possibly TRBD1 on 5 matching bases. The CDR3 has 16 residues. Between the trimmed V and J ends, which lost 1 base and 0 bases, there was a span of 11 bases. Germline CDR1 and CDR2: SGHTS and YDEGEE. CDR3 in amino acids: CASSLMGLLSYNEQFF. The CDR3, as DNA: TGTGCCAGCAGCTTGATGGGGCTCCTCTCCTACAATGAGCAGTTCTTC. Variable domain in full (rest from reference TRBV5-8 and TRBJ2-1): EAGVTQSPTHLIKTRGQQATLRCSPISGHTSVYWYQQALGLGLQFLLWYDEGEERNRGNFPPRFSGRQFPNYSSELNVNALELEDSALYLCASSLMGLLSYNEQFFGPGTRLTVL.